This passage covers 8 T cell receptor beta chains from one sample sequenced in a study of OX40 agonist ivuxolimab in advanced cancers. The method was immunoSEQ multiplex PCR; TCRdb's version includes in-frame clones alone and lacks a portion of them. The sample carries about 89,000 clones, approximately 91% recorded once. Sequenced material: CD4+ or CD8+ T cells sorted from blood, taken in a trial of the OX40 agonist ivuxolimab. The source of these receptors is an adult with an advanced solid tumor such as melanoma, head and neck, liver or kidney cancer.

For this clone: Distinct nucleotide sequences in the sample also encode this CDR3. The V and J genes are TRBV7-2 and TRBJ1-5; 7 nucleotides line up with TRBD1. Trimming cost V 1 base and J 5 bases; bases outside gene matches: 2. The CDR3 extends over 14 amino acids. Germline CDR1 is SGHTA and CDR2 is FQGNSA. CDR3 DNA: TGTGCCAGCAGCTTAGGACAGGGCCATCAGCCCCAGCATTTT. Its translation: CASSLGQGHQPQHF.

V gene TRBV10-3 combines with J gene TRBJ1-5, with TRBD1 as a possible D gene (6 bases). This CDR3 spans 14 amino acids. The germline V gene has CDR1 ENHRY and CDR2 SYGVKD. V shed 3 bases and J shed 7 bases, with 13 bases lying between them. The chain's CDR3 is CAISDSGERQPQHF. Written as DNA, the CDR3 is TGTGCCATCAGTGATTCAGGGGAACGCCAGCCCCAGCATTTT.

The V and J genes are TRBV5-4 and TRBJ2-1, with TRBD1 matching over 10 bases. With 4 bases clipped from V and 4 bases from J, the junction kept 5 bases outside the gene matches. The germline gives CDR1 SGHNT, CDR2 YYREEE (reference sequence). The CDR3 extends over 15 amino acids. The CDR3 coding sequence is TGTGCCAGCAGCAACGGACAGGGGGGGTACAATGAGCAGTTCTTC. This codes for CASSNGQGGYNEQFF.

The chain employs TRBV7-8 and TRBJ1-5; possible D gene TRBD1, 6 bases. Germline CDR1 and CDR2: SGHVS and FQNEAQ. The CDR3 covers 16 residues. V shed 5 bases and J shed 6 bases, with 20 bases lying between them. The DNA for the CDR3 is TGTGCCAGCAGCGGGAAGGCAACAGGGCCAGCTCAGCCCCAGCATTTT. Translation: CASSGKATGPAQPQHF.

This clone has a single count. The chain couples TRBV6-6 to TRBJ2-3; D remains ambiguous. The CDR3 covers 15 residues. The germline V gene has CDR1 MNHNY and CDR2 SVGAGI (reference sequence). With 2 bases removed from V and 3 bases from J, the gap between germline ends came to 12 bases. CDR3 DNA: TGTGCCAGCAGTTACGCCGCCTTGGTTACAGATACGCAGTATTTT. Amino acid sequence: CASSYAALVTDTQYF.

This chain connects TRBV21-1 to TRBJ1-2. TRBV21-1 is labeled a pseudogene. This CDR3 has 16 amino acids. Here the CDR3 reads CASSKALRGEAHGYTF. CDR3 nucleotides: TGTGCCAGCAGCAAAGCCCTTCGTGGGGAGGCCCATGGCTACACCTTC.

The J gene is TRBJ1-3, the V gene TRBV5-8, with D possibly TRBD1 on 5 matching bases. V was cut by 5 bases and J by 5 bases, with 14 bases left in between. From germline, CDR1 is SGHTS and CDR2 YDEGEE. The CDR3 consists of 14 residues. In DNA form, the CDR3 reads TGTGCCAGCAGTCGGGACGGAGGGAGAAACACCATATATTTT. Its protein product is CASSRDGGRNTIYF.

This chain's CDR3 is CASLSLPRPGANVLTF. The CDR3 region has the DNA TGTGCCAGCCTTAGCTTGCCCCGCCCTGGGGCCAACGTCCTGACTTTC. The V call is TRBV2, the J call TRBJ2-6; D not certain. The CDR3 sequence is 16 residues long. Germline V gene data show CDR1 as SNHLY and CDR2 as FYNNEI. The V and J ends lost 8 bases and 2 bases respectively, with 16 bases between them.